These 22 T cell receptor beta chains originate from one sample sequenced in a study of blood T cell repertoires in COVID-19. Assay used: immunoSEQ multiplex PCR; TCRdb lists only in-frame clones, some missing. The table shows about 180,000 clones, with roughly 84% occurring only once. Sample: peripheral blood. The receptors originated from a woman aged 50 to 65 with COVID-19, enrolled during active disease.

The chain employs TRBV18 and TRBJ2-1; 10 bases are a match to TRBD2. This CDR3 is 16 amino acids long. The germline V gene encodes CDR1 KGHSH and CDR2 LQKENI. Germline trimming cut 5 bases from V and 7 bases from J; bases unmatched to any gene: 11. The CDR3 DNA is TGTGCCAGCTCAGTTGCGAGCGGGGGGGCCAGGAATGAGCAGTTCTTC. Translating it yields CASSVASGGARNEQFF.

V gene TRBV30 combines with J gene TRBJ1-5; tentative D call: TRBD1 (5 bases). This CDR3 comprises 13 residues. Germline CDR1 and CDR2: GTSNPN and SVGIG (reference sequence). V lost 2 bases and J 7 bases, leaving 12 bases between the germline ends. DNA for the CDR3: TGTGCCTGGAGTTCAGGGCATCGGCAGCCCCAGCATTTT. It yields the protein CAWSSGHRQPQHF. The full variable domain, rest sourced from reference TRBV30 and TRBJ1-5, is SQTIHQWPATLVQPVGSPLSLECTVEGTSNPNLYWYRQAAGRGLQLLFYSVGIGQISSEVPQNLSASRPQDRQFILSSKKLLLSDSGFYLCAWSSGHRQPQHFGDGTRLSIL.

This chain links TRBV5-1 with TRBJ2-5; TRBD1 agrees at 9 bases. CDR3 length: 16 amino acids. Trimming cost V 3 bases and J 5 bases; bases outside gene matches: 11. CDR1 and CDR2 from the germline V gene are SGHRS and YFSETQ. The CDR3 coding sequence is TGCGCCAGCAGCTCCGGGACAGGGTCGTCTGGGGAGACCCAGTACTTC. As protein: CASSSGTGSSGETQYF.

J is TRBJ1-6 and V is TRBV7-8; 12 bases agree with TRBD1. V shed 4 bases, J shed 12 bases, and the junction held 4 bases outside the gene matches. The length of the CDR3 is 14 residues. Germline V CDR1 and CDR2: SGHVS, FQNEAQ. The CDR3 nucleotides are TGTGCCAGCAGCTCCGGGACAGGGGGCTTACCCCTCCACTTT. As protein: CASSSGTGGLPLHF.

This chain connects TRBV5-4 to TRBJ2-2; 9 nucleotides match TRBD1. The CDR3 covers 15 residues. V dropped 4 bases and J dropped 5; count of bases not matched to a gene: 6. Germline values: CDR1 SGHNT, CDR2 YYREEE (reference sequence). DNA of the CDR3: TGTGCCAGCAGCCGCCGGGACAGGGCGACCGGGGAGCTGTTTTTT. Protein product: CASSRRDRATGELFF.

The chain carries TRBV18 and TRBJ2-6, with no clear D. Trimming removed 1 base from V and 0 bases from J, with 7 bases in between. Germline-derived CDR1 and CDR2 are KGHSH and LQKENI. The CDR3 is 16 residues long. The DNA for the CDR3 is TGTGCCAGCTCACCACTGGAGTACTCTGGGGCCAACGTCCTGACTTTC. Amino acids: CASSPLEYSGANVLTF.

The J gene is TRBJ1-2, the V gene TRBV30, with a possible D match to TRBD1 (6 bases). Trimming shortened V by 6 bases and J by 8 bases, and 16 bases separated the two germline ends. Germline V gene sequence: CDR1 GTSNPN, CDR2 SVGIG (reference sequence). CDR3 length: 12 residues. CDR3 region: CACTGHTGGYTF. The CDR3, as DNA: TGTGCCTGTACGGGACATACAGGGGGCTACACCTTC.

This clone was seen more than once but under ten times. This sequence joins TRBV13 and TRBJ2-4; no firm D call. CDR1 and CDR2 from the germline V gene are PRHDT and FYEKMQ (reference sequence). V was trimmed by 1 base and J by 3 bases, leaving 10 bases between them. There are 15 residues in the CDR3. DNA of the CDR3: TGTGCCAGCAGCTTAGCGTTCGGCGGCAAAAACATTCAGTACTTC. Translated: CASSLAFGGKNIQYF.

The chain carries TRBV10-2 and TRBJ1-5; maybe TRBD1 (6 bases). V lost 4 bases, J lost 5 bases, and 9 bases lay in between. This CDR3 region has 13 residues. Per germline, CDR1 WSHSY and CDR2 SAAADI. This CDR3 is CASSVNRDQPQHF. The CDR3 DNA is TGCGCCAGCAGTGTGAACAGGGATCAGCCCCAGCATTTT.

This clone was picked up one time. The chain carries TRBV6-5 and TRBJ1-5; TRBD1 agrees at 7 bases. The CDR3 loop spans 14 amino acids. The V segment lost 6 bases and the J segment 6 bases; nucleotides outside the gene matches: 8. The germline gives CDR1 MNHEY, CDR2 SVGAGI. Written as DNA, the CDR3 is TGTGCCAGCAGCCAAGGGACAGCGAGTCAGCCCCAGCATTTT. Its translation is CASSQGTASQPQHF.

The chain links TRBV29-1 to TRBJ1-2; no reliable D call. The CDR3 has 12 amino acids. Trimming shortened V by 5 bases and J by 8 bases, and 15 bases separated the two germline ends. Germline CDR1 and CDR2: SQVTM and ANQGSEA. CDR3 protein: CSVRQLNGGYTF. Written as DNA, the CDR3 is TGCAGCGTTCGCCAGTTAAACGGGGGCTACACCTTC.

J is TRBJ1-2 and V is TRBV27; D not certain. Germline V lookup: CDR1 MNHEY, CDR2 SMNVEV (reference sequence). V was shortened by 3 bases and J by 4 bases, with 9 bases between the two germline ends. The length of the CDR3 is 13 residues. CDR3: CASSFSGSYGYTF. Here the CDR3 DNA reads TGTGCCAGCAGTTTCAGTGGCTCCTATGGCTACACCTTC.

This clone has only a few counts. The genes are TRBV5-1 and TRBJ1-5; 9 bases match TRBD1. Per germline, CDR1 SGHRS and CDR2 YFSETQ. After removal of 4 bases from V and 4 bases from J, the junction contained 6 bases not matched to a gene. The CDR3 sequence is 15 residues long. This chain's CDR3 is CASSRQGGWNQPQHF. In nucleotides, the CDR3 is TGCGCCAGCAGCAGACAGGGGGGATGGAATCAGCCCCAGCATTTT.

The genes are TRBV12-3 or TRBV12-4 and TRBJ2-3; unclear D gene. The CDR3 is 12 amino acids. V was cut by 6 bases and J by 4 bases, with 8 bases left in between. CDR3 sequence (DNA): TGTGCCAGCAGCCCTCAGGCAGATACGCAGTATTTT. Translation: CASSPQADTQYF.

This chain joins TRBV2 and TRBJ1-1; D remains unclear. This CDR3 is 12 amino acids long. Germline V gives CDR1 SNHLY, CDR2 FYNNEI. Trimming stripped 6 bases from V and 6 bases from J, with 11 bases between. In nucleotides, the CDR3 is TGTGCCAGCAGGCTAGATAGCGCTGAAGCTTTCTTT. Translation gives CASRLDSAEAFF.

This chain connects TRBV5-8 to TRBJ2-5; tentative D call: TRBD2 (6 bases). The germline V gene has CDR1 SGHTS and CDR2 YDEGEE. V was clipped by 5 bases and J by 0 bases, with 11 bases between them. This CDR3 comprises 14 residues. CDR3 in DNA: TGTGCCAGCAGTTTACGGGAGTACCAAGAGACCCAGTACTTC. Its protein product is CASSLREYQETQYF. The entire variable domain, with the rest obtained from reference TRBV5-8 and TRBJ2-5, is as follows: EAGVTQSPTHLIKTRGQQATLRCSPISGHTSVYWYQQALGLGLQFLLWYDEGEERNRGNFPPRFSGRQFPNYSSELNVNALELEDSALYLCASSLREYQETQYFGPGTRLLVL.

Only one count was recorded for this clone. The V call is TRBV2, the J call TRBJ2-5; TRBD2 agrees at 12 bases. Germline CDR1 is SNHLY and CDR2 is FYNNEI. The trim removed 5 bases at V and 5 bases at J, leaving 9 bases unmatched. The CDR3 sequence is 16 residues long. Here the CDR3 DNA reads TGTGCCAGCAGTACCTCCGGGACTAGCGGGTATGAGACCCAGTACTTC. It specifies CASSTSGTSGYETQYF. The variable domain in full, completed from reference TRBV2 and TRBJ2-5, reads EPEVTQTPSHQVTQMGQEVILRCVPISNHLYFYWYRQILGQKVEFLVSFYNNEISEKSEIFDDQFSVERPDGSNFTLKIRSTKLEDSAMYFCASSTSGTSGYETQYFGPGTRLLVL.

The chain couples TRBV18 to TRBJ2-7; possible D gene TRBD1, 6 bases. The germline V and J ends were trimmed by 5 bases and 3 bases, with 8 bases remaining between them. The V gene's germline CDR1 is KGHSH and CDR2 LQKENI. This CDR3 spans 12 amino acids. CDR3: CASSSDSYEQYF. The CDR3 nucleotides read TGTGCCAGCTCATCGGACAGCTACGAGCAGTACTTC.

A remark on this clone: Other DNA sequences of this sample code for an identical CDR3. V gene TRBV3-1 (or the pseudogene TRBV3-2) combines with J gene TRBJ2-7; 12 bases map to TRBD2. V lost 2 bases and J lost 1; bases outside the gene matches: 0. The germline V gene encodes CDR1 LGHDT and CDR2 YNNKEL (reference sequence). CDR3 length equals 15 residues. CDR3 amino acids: CASSQTSGGSYEQYF. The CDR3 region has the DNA TGTGCCAGCAGCCAAACTAGCGGGGGGTCCTACGAGCAGTACTTC.

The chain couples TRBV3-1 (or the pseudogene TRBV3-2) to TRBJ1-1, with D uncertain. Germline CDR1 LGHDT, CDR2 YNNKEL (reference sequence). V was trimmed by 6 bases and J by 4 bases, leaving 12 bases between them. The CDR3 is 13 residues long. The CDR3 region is CASRDHTGTEAFF. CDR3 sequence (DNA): TGTGCCAGCAGAGACCACACGGGCACTGAAGCTTTCTTT.

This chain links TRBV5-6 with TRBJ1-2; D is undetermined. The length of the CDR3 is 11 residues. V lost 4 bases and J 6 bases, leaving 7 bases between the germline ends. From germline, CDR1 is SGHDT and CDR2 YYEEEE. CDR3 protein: CASSVGDGYTF. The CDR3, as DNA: TGTGCCAGCAGCGTAGGAGATGGCTACACCTTC.

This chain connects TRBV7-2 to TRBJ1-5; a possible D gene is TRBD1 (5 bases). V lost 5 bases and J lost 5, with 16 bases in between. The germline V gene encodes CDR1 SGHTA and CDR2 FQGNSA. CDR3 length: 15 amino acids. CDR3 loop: CASSPAQGPHQPQHF. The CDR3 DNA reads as TGTGCCAGCAGCCCCGCGCAGGGCCCACATCAGCCCCAGCATTTT.